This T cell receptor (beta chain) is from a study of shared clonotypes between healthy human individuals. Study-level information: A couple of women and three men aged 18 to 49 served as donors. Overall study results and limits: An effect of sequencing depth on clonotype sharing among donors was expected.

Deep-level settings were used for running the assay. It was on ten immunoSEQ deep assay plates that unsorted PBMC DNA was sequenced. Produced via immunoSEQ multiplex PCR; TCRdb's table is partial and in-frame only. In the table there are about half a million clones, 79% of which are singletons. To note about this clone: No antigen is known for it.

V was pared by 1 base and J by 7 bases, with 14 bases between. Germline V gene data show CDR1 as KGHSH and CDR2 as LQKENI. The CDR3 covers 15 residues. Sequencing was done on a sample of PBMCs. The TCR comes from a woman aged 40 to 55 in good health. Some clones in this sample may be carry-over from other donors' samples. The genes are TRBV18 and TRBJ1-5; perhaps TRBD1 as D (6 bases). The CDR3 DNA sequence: TGTGCCAGCTCACCACAGCAAGGGGGGGTCCAGCCCCAGCATTTT. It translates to CASSPQQGGVQPQHF.